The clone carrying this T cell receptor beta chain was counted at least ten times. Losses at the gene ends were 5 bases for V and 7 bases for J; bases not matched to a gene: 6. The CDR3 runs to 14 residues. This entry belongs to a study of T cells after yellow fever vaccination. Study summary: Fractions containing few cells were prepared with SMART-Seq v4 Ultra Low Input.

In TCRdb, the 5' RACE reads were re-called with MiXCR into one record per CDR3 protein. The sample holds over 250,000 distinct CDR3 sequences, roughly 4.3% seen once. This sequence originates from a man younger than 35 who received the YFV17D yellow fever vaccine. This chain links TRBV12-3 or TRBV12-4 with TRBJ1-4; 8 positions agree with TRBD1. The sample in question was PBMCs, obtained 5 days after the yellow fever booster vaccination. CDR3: CASSRQGMGEKLFF. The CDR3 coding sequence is TGTGCCAGCAGTCGACAGGGGATGGGTGAAAAACTGTTTTTT.